The source of this TCR beta chain is a study of identifying expanded T cells in peripheral blood. The method was immunoSEQ multiplex PCR; TCRdb's version includes in-frame clones alone and lacks a portion of them. This table has around 56,000 clones, approximately 83% appearing once. The CDR3 loop spans 14 amino acids. Trimming left V 1 base short and J 1 base short, with 8 bases between. Germline V gene sequence: CDR1 SGHRS, CDR2 YFSETQ. Study-wide results and limits: Technical replicates showed around 1.2 changed clones; about 2 weeks 15 to 20; four weeks 19. Across healthy donors, higher total template counts meant significantly greater approximately two-week count variance.

No infections or other immune events were documented during collection. This clone was observed a few times. Antigen specificity is unknown. The TCR sequence derives from a person aged 18 to 75 in good health. The chain has TRBV5-1 and TRBJ1-1, with no clear D. Specimen: blood. The CDR3: CASSLSFRNTEAFF. The DNA of the CDR3 is TGCGCCAGCAGCTTGAGCTTTAGGAACACTGAAGCTTTCTTT.